This note documents a single T cell receptor (beta chain) sequence. Data came from immunoSEQ multiplex PCR; TCRdb stores just in-frame clones and leaves some out. This table has a few hundred thousand clones, roughly 90% appearing once. These data are taken from a study of blood T cell repertoires in COVID-19. Background on the study: Acute and convalescent COVID-19 samples came from the United States, Italy and Spain.

Germline assignment: CDR1 MNHEY and CDR2 SVGAGI. The CDR3 runs 14 residues. The ends lost 6 bases at V and 3 bases at J; junction bases unmatched: 0. Sequencing used PBMCs or T cells enriched from blood (not recorded which). The receptor comes from a woman aged 60 to 75 who had recovered from COVID-19. The gene calls are TRBV6-5 and TRBJ2-5; the match to TRBD2 covers 14 bases. As DNA, the CDR3 is TGTGCCAGCAGGGGACTAGCGGGAGAAGAGACCCAGTACTTC. This encodes CASRGLAGEETQYF.